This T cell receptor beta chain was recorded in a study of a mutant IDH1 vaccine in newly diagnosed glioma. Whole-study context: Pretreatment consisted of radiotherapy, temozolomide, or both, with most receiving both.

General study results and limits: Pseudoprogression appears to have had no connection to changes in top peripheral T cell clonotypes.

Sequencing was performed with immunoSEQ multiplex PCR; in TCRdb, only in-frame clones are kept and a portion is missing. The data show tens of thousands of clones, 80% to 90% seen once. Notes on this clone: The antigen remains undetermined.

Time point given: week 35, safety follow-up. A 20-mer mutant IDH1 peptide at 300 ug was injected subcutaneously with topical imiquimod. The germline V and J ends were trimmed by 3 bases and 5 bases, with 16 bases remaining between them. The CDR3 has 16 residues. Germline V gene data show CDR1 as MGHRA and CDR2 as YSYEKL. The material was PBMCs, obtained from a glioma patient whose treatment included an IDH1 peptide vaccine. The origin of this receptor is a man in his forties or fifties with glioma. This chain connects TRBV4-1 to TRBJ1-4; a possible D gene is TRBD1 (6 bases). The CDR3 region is CASSQPSGGGNEKLFF. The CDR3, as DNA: TGCGCCAGCAGCCAGCCGTCGGGAGGGGGGAATGAAAAACTGTTTTTT.